This T cell receptor beta chain was identified in a study of blood T cell repertoires in COVID-19. V was pared by 4 bases and J by 0 bases, with 7 bases between. The length of the CDR3 is 13 residues. Germline V CDR1 and CDR2: SNHLY, FYNNEI. Assay used: immunoSEQ multiplex PCR; TCRdb lists only in-frame clones, some missing. Of 200,000 to 250,000 clones in the sample, more than 70% were seen once. Seattle's enrolled individuals joined amid active infection and were then monitored longitudinally. In its sample, this clone was seen once. The sequence came from a woman under 40 with COVID-19, enrolled during active disease. The V and J genes are TRBV2 and TRBJ2-7; D uncertain. Sequenced input: peripheral blood. This CDR3 reads CASSGLISYEQYV. The CDR3 DNA reads as TGTGCCAGCAGTGGACTTATCTCCTACGAGCAGTACGTC.